This record covers a single T cell receptor beta chain. What it binds is not known. This sample is part of a study of cytomegalovirus exposure and HLA in healthy donors. Overall study findings and caveats: For TCR beta chains, V- and J-gene trimming was later linked to a missense DCLRE1C variant. Versus the approximately 700-donor mean, an Asian-associated ancestry cluster reportedly showed fewer N-insertions in a later analysis.

This cohort consisted of healthy bone marrow donors. With 60 Vbeta and 13 Jbeta primers, the PCR was carried out. TCRdb keeps only in-frame clones here, not all; method: immunoSEQ multiplex PCR. The sample gives over 30,000 clones, 75% to 85% of which show up once; less than 4.5% is in the top ten. Sequencing was performed on PBMCs. This clonotype was obtained from a young woman in good health and CMV-seronegative.

The CDR3 DNA is TGTGCCGTAACAGATTTTAACACTGAAGCTTTCTTT. It translates to CAVTDFNTEAFF. The chain combines TRBV19 with TRBJ1-1; no clear D. This CDR3 region has 12 residues. CDR1 and CDR2 (germline): LNHDA, SQIVND (reference sequence). V gave up 11 bases and J gave up 2 bases, with 12 bases separating them.